The TCR beta chain under discussion was sequenced for a study of blood T cells in healthy people across ages. The V and J ends lost 3 bases and 5 bases respectively, with 6 bases between them. The CDR3 consists of 12 residues. Germline CDR1 reads SGHDN; CDR2 reads FVKESK. Primed by a sample-barcoded 5' primer and a J-beta primer mix, a second PCR proceeded for roughly 6 to 12 cycles. TCRdb analysed the 5' RACE reads with MiXCR anew, one entry per CDR3 protein. The repertoire holds approximately 940,000 distinct CDR3 sequences, about 48% seen once, with 13% in the top ten. The clonotype comes from a man aged 30 to 45 in good health. What was sequenced was blood. The chain recombines TRBV14 with TRBJ2-3; the D is unclear. The CDR3 nucleotides read TGTGCCAGCAGCCAGAAAATAGATACGCAGTATTTT. Translation: CASSQKIDTQYF.